This TCR beta chain was captured by sequencing in a study of T cell repertoires in cytomegalovirus infection. Background on the study: Recently identified HLA-C-restricted and well-studied HLA-B-restricted CMV epitopes were used. Public TCR beta signature analysis indicated the presence of both CMV infection and matching HLA type.

Losses at the gene ends were 4 bases for V and 5 bases for J; bases not matched to a gene: 8. The CDR3 loop spans 14 amino acids. The germline V gene has CDR1 SGHVS and CDR2 FQNEAQ. From the reads, TCRdb called clonotypes with MiXCR, one entry per CDR3 protein. The data show around 200,000 distinct CDR3 sequences, approximately 38% seen once. This clonotype was observed a few times. Its specificity is unknown. Whole-study results and caveats: The ex vivo response showed dominance by HLA-C-restricted CMV-specific TCR beta clonotypes.

This TCR was sampled from a human donor in good health (CMV status not recorded). Some clones in this sample may be carry-over from other donors' samples. The sequencing used CD8+ T cells from cultured PBMCs, collected from culture after CMV antigen stimulation. The V gene is TRBV7-8, the J gene TRBJ2-7, with TRBD1 matching 7 bases. CDR3: CASSWDSPVDEQYF. The DNA of the CDR3 is TGTGCCAGCAGCTGGGACAGCCCTGTCGACGAGCAGTACTTC.